The 16 T cell receptor beta chains in this list originate from one sample, sequenced in a study of shared clonotypes between healthy human individuals. Naivety among CD8 cells was defined by CD45RO negativity and positive CCR7 selection, thereby excluding terminally differentiated effector memory CD45RA+ cells. The repertoire was sequenced with immunoSEQ multiplex PCR; TCRdb's copy has only in-frame clones and lacks some. This sample yields around 2,000,000 clones, of which roughly 91% are seen a single time; about 1.8% belongs to the top ten. Input material: naive CD8+ T cells from PBMCs. The receptor source for this set is a man younger than 35 in good health. Some clones in this sample may be carry-over from other donors' samples.

The chain joins TRBV29-1 to TRBJ2-7; no reliable D call. V lost 7 bases, J lost 1 base, and 14 bases lay in between. The CDR3 has 13 residues. Germline V lookup: CDR1 SQVTM, CDR2 ANQGSEA. The CDR3 nucleotides read TGCAGCGGAGTCCGCGGCCCTTCCTACGAGCAGTACTTC. Residues: CSGVRGPSYEQYF.

The chain recombines TRBV5-1 with TRBJ2-1; tentative D call: TRBD2 (6 bases). Trimming took 3 bases from V and 0 from J, leaving 10 bases between them. Germline V gene data show CDR1 as SGHRS and CDR2 as YFSETQ. The CDR3 is 15 amino acids. The CDR3 DNA is TGCGCCAGCAGCTCTAGCGCCAGCTCCTACAATGAGCAGTTCTTC. Protein: CASSSSASSYNEQFF.

The chain recombines TRBV4-1 with TRBJ1-5, with D possibly TRBD1 on 5 matching bases. Germline V gene sequence: CDR1 MGHRA, CDR2 YSYEKL. V was clipped by 6 bases and J by 3 bases, with 21 bases between them. This CDR3 region has 17 residues. CDR3 bases: TGCGCCAGCAGAAAAGGAGTTGGCAGGGTGAACAATCAGCCCCAGCATTTT. Its translation: CASRKGVGRVNNQPQHF.

The chain is built from TRBV15 and TRBJ1-5; the match to TRBD1 covers 8 bases. The CDR3 runs to 13 residues. From germline, CDR1 is LNHNV and CDR2 YYDKDF (reference sequence). With 5 bases clipped from V and 5 bases from J, the junction kept 2 bases outside the gene matches. The CDR3 nucleotides read TGTGCCACCAGCTTGACAGGGGATCAGCCCCAGCATTTT. This encodes CATSLTGDQPQHF.

This chain uses TRBV10-3 with TRBJ2-7; D gene ambiguous. The CDR3 totals 14 residues. CDR1 is ENHRY, CDR2 SYGVKD, per germline. Trimming removed 4 bases at V and 7 bases at J, with 17 bases between. In DNA form, the CDR3 reads TGTGCCATCAGTGGGATCCTAGGGAACGGAGAGCAGTACTTC. Protein: CAISGILGNGEQYF.

The genes are TRBV7-8 and TRBJ2-7, with no clear D. Trimming stripped 1 base from V and 5 bases from J, with 12 bases between. The CDR3 extends over 14 amino acids. In germline, CDR1 is SGHVS, CDR2 FQNEAQ. The CDR3 sequence is CASSLGTVGNEQYF. The CDR3 DNA sequence: TGTGCCAGCAGCTTAGGTACGGTAGGGAACGAGCAGTACTTC. Full variable domain (missing parts from reference TRBV7-8 and TRBJ2-7): GAGVSQSPRYKVAKRGQDVALRCDPISGHVSLFWYQQALGQGPEFLTYFQNEAQLDKSGLPSDRFFAERPEGSVSTLKIQRTQQEDSAVYLCASSLGTVGNEQYFGPGTRLTVT.

The J gene is TRBJ2-3, the V gene TRBV4-1, with D maybe TRBD2 (5 bases). With 0 bases removed from V and 3 bases from J, the gap between germline ends came to 16 bases. The CDR3 is 17 amino acids. Looked up from germline, CDR1 is MGHRA and CDR2 is YSYEKL. The CDR3: CASSQDRWRSGTDTQYF. The CDR3 DNA reads as TGCGCCAGCAGCCAAGATCGGTGGCGGTCGGGGACAGATACGCAGTATTTT.

J is TRBJ1-5 and V is TRBV28; D uncertain. Looked up from germline, CDR1 is MDHEN and CDR2 is SYDVKM. The CDR3 is 12 amino acids. V lost 5 bases and J lost 6, with 8 bases in between. CDR3 sequence reads: CASSRGSQPQHF. CDR3 bases: TGTGCCAGCAGTAGAGGTAGTCAGCCCCAGCATTTT.

The rearrangement joins TRBV29-1 to TRBJ2-1; 10 bases map to TRBD2. The germline V gene encodes CDR1 SQVTM and CDR2 ANQGSEA. CDR3 length: 15 residues. V trimming: 3 bases; J trimming: 5 bases; junction bases outside the gene matches: 7. The CDR3 spells CSVEYSGRFNNEQFF. For the CDR3, the DNA is TGCAGCGTTGAGTATAGCGGGAGGTTCAACAATGAGCAGTTCTTC.

This clone was observed once. This chain uses TRBV7-2 with TRBJ2-2; D remains unclear. Germline lookup yields CDR1 SGHTA and CDR2 FQGNSA. The ends were cut back, 5 bases at V and 6 bases at J, with 13 bases in the middle. The CDR3 contains 14 residues. CDR3: CASSPGPPPGELFF. Here the CDR3 DNA reads TGTGCCAGCAGCCCTGGTCCTCCCCCCGGGGAGCTGTTTTTT. The full variable domain, completed using reference TRBV7-2 and TRBJ2-2, is GAGVSQSPSNKVTEKGKDVELRCDPISGHTALYWYRQSLGQGLEFLIYFQGNSAPDKSGLPSDRFSAERTGGSVSTLTIQRTQQEDSAVYLCASSPGPPPGELFFGEGSRLTVL.

The chain is built from TRBV11-3 and TRBJ2-1; the D gene could be TRBD1 or TRBD2 (6 bases each). V lost 1 base and J lost 8, with 24 bases in between. The CDR3 has 18 amino acids. Germline V lookup: CDR1 SGHNT, CDR2 YENEEA. CDR3 nucleotide sequence: TGTGCCAGCAGCTTAGGGGGGCTTAGCCGGGACTCTCAGGATGAGCAGTTCTTC. It encodes CASSLGGLSRDSQDEQFF.

The gene calls are TRBV11-2 and TRBJ1-1, with TRBD1 matching 8 bases. The CDR3 contains 18 residues. V gave up 5 bases and J gave up 0 bases; unmatched junction bases: 14. Germline assignment: CDR1 SGHAT and CDR2 FQNNGV. CDR3 bases: TGTGCCAGCAGCAAGGTTACAGGGGGGATTGAGATGAACACTGAAGCTTTCTTT. It yields the protein CASSKVTGGIEMNTEAFF.

This clone was recorded only once. The chain is built from TRBV6-1 and TRBJ2-5; TRBD1 agrees at 9 bases. This CDR3 has 13 amino acids. The ends lost 6 bases at V and 3 bases at J; junction bases unmatched: 2. Germline CDR1 is MNHNS and CDR2 is SASEGT. CDR3 coding DNA: TGTGCCAGCAGGGGGACAGGGAAAGAGACCCAGTACTTC. This translates into CASRGTGKETQYF.

The chain couples TRBV28 to TRBJ2-3, with D tentatively TRBD1 (6 bases). Deletions cut 2 bases from V and 2 bases from J, with 8 bases between. This CDR3 region has 14 residues. Germline V CDR1 and CDR2: MDHEN, SYDVKM. The CDR3 DNA is TGTGCCAGCAGTTTAAGGGGGAACACAGATACGCAGTATTTT. It yields the protein CASSLRGNTDTQYF.

The chain uses TRBV15 and TRBJ1-5, with 7 bases fitting TRBD1. CDR1 is LNHNV and CDR2 is YYDKDF in the germline V gene (reference sequence). V shed 5 bases and J 0 bases; nucleotides not matched to a gene: 10. The CDR3 contains 17 residues. The CDR3 nucleotides read TGTGCCACCAGCCCGAGGGGGACAGTATATAGCAATCAGCCCCAGCATTTT. Translated, it gives CATSPRGTVYSNQPQHF.

The chain recombines TRBV19 with TRBJ2-7; 7 positions match TRBD2. After removal of 8 bases from V and 1 base from J, the junction contained 8 bases not matched to a gene. CDR3 length: 14 residues. The germline V gene has CDR1 LNHDA and CDR2 SQIVND (reference sequence). The CDR3, as DNA: TGTGCCAGTTCCCGGGCGGGAGTTTCCTACGAGCAGTACTTC. Amino acids: CASSRAGVSYEQYF. The variable domain in full, with the rest retrieved from reference TRBV19 and TRBJ2-7, is DGGITQSPKYLFRKEGQNVTLSCEQNLNHDAMYWYRQDPGQGLRLIYYSQIVNDFQKGDIAEGYSVSREKKESFPLTVTSAQKNPTAFYLCASSRAGVSYEQYFGPGTRLTVT.